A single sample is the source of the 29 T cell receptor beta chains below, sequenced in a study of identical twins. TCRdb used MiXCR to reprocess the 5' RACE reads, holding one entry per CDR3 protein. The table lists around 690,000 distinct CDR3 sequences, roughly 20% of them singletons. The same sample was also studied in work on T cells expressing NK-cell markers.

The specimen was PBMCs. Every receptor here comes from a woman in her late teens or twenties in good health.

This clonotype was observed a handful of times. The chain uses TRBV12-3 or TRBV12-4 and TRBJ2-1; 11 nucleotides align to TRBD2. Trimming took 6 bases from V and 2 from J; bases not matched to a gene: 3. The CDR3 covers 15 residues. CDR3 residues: CASRLLAGAYNEQFF. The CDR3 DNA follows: TGTGCCAGCAGGTTACTAGCGGGAGCCTACAATGAGCAGTTCTTC.

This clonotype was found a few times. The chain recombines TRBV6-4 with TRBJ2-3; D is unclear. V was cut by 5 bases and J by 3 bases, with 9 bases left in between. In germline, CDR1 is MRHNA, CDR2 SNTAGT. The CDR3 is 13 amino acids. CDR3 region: CASSHRQTDTQYF. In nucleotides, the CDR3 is TGTGCCAGCAGTCACCGTCAGACAGATACGCAGTATTTT.

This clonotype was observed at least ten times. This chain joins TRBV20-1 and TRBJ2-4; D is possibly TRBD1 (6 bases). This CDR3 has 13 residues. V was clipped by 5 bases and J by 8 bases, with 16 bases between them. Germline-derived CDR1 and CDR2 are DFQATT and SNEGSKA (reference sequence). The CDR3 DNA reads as TGCAGTGCTCTTACAGGGATCGCGGACATTCAGTACTTC. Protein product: CSALTGIADIQYF.

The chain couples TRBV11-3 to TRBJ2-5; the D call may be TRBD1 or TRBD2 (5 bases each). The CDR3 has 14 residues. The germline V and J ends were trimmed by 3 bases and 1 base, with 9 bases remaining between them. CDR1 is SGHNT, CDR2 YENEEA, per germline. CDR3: CASSLDGAQETQYF. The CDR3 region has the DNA TGTGCCAGCAGCTTGGACGGGGCCCAAGAGACCCAGTACTTC.

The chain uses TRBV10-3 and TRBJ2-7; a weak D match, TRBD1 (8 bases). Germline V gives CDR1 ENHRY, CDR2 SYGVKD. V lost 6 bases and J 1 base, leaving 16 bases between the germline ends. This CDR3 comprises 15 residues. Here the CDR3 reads CAISFDRGGSYEQYF. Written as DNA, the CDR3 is TGTGCCATCAGCTTCGACAGGGGAGGGTCCTACGAGCAGTACTTC.

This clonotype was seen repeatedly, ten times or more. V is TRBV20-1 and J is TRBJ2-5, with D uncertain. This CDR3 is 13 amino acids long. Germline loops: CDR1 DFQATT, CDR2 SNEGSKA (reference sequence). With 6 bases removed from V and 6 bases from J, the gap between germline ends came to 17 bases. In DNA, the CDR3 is TGCAGTGCACGGGCTTACGATGATAAGACCCAGTACTTC. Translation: CSARAYDDKTQYF.

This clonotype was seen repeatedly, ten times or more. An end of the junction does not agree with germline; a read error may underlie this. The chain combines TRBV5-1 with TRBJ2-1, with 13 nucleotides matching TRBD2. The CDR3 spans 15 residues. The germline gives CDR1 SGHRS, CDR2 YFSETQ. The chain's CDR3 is CASSPLAGGPNEQFF. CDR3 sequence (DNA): TGTGCCAGCAGCCCACTAGCGGGAGGGCCGAATGAGCAGTTCTTC.

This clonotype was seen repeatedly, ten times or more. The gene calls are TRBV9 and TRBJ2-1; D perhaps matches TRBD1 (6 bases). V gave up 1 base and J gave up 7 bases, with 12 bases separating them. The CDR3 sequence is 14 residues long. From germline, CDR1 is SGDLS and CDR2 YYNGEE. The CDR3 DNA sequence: TGTGCCAGCAGCGTATCAGGGGTTCCGAATGAGCAGTTCTTC. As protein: CASSVSGVPNEQFF.

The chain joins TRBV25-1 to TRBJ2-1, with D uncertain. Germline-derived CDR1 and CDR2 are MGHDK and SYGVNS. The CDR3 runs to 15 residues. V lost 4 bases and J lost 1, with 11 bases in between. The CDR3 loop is CASSVDSSSYNEQFF. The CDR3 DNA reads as TGTGCCAGCAGTGTCGACTCCTCGTCCTACAATGAGCAGTTCTTC.

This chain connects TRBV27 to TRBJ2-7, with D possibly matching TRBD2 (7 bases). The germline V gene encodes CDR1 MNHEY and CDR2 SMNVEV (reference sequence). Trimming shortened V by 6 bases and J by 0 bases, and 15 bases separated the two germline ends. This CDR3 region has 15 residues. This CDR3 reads CASSIEGGSSYEQYF. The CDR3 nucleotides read TGTGCCAGCAGCATTGAGGGGGGGAGCTCCTACGAGCAGTACTTC.

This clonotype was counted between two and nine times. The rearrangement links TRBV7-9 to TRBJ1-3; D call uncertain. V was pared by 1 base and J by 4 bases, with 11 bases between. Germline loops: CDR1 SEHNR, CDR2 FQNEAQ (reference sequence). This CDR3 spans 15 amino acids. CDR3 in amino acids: CASSLGLPGGNTIYF. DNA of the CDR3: TGTGCCAGCAGCTTAGGTCTGCCTGGGGGAAACACCATATATTTT.

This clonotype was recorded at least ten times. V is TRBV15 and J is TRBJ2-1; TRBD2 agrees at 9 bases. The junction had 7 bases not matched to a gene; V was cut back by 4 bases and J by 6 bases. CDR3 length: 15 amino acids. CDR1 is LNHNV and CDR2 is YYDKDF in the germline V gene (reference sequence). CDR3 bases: TGTGCCACCAGCACCTTAGCGGGAGACGTCAATGAGCAGTTCTTC. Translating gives CATSTLAGDVNEQFF.

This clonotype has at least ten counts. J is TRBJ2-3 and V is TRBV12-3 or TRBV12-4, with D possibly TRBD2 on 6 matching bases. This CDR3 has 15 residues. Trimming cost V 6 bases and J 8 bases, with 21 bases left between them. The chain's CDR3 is CASRPSVSGWGTQYF. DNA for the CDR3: TGTGCCAGCAGGCCTAGCGTTTCGGGATGGGGTACGCAGTATTTT.

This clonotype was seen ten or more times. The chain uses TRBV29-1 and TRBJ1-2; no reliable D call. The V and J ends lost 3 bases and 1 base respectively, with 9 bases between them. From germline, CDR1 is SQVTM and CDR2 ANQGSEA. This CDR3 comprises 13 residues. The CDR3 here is CSVDTVNNYGYTF. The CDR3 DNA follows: TGCAGCGTTGACACGGTGAATAACTATGGCTACACCTTC.

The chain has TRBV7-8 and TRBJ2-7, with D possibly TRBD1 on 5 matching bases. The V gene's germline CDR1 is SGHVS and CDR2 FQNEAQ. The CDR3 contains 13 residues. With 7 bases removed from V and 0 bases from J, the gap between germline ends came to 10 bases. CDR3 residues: CASIQGNSYEQYF. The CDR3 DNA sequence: TGTGCCAGCATCCAGGGCAACTCCTACGAGCAGTACTTC.

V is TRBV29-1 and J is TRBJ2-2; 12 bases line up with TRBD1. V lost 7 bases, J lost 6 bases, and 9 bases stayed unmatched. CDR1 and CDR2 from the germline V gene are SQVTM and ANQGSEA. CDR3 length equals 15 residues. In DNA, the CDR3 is TGCAGCGCCAGACTCGGGACAGGGGGCTCCGGGGAGCTGTTTTTT. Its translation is CSARLGTGGSGELFF.

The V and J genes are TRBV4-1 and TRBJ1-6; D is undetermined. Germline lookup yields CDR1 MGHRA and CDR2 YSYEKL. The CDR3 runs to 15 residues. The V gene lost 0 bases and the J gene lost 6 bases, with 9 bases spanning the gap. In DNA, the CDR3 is TGCGCCAGCAGCCAAGAGGAAGGTAGTAATTCACCCCTCCACTTT. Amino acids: CASSQEEGSNSPLHF.

In nucleotides, the CDR3 is TGTGCCAGCAGTGAAGCTACCGGGACAGGGTTCCCCTACGAGCAGTACTTC. It codes for CASSEATGTGFPYEQYF. The rearrangement links TRBV6-1 to TRBJ2-7; the match to TRBD1 covers 9 bases. The germline gives CDR1 MNHNS, CDR2 SASEGT. V shed 0 bases and J 2 bases; nucleotides not matched to a gene: 8. CDR3 size: 17 residues.

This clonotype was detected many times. This CDR3 reads CSASGAGLNTGELFF. CDR3 bases: TGCAGCGCCTCAGGGGCGGGGTTAAACACCGGGGAGCTGTTTTTT. The chain has TRBV29-1 and TRBJ2-2; D is tentatively TRBD1 or TRBD2 (6 bases each). Trimming left V 7 bases short and J 2 bases short, with 17 bases between. The CDR3 length is 15 residues. The V gene's germline CDR1 is SQVTM and CDR2 ANQGSEA.

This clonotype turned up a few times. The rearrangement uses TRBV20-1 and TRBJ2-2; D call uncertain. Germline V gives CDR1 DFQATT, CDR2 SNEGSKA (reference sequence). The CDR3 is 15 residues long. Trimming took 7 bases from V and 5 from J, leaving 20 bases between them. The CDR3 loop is CSGEKLHTGTGELFF. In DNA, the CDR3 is TGCAGTGGGGAAAAGCTACACACCGGGACCGGGGAGCTGTTTTTT.

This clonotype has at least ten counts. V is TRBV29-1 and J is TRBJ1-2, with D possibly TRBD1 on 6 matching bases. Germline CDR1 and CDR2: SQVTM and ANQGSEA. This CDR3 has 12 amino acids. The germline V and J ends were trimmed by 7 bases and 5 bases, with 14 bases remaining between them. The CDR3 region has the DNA TGCAGCGCTGAGGGACAAGTATATGGCTACACCTTC. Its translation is CSAEGQVYGYTF.

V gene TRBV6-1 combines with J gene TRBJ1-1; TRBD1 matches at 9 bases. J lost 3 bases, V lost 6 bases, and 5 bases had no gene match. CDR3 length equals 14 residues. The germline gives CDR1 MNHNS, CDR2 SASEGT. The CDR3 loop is CASSIQGAYTEAFF. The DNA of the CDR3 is TGTGCCAGCAGCATACAGGGGGCATACACTGAAGCTTTCTTT.

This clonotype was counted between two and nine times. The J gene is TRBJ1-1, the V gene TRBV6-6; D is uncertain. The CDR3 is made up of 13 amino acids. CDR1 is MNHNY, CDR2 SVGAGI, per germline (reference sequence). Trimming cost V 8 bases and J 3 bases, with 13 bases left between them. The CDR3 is CASRDGPYTEAFF. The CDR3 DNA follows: TGTGCCAGCCGAGACGGACCTTACACTGAAGCTTTCTTT.

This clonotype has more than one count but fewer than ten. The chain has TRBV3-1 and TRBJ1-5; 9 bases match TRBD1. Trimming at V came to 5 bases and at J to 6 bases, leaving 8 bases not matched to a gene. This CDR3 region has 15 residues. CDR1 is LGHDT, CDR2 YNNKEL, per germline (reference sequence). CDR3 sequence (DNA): TGTGCCAGCAGCTGGGGACAGGGTGAGGGTCAGCCCCAGCATTTT. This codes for CASSWGQGEGQPQHF.

The CDR3 is CASSWNRDTTNYGYTF. In DNA, the CDR3 is TGCGCCAGCAGCTGGAACCGGGACACTACTAACTATGGCTACACCTTC. V is TRBV5-1 and J is TRBJ1-2, with TRBD1 as a possible D gene (6 bases). Per the germline V gene, CDR1 is SGHRS and CDR2 is YFSETQ. The CDR3 spans 16 residues. Deletions cut 3 bases from V and 0 bases from J, with 15 bases between.

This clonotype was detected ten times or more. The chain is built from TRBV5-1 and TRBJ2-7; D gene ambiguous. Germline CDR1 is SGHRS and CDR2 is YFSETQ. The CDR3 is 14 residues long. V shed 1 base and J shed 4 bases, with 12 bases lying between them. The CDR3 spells CASSLRTAEYEQYF. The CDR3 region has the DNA TGCGCCAGCAGCTTGCGAACCGCGGAATACGAGCAGTACTTC.

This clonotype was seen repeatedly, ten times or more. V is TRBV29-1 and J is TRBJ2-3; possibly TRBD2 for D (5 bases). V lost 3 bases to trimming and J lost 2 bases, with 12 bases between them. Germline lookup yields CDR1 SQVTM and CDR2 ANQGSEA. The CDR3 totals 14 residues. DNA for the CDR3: TGCAGCGTTGAGAGCGGAAAATACACAGATACGCAGTATTTT. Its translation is CSVESGKYTDTQYF.

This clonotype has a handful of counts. The CDR3 here is CASSETSAEQYF. CDR3 nucleotide sequence: TGTGCCAGCAGCGAGACTAGCGCCGAGCAGTACTTC. J is TRBJ2-7 and V is TRBV7-9, with TRBD2 matching 8 bases. The length of the CDR3 is 12 residues. Germline trimming cut 5 bases from V and 6 bases from J; bases unmatched to any gene: 3. Germline V gene sequence: CDR1 SEHNR, CDR2 FQNEAQ (reference sequence).

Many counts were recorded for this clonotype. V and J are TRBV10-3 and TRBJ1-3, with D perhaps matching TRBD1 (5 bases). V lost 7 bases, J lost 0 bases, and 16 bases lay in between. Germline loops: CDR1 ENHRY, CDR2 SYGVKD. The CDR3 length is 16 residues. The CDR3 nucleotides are TGTGCCATCACCGACCACAGGCTTAACTCTGGAAACACCATATATTTT. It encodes CAITDHRLNSGNTIYF.